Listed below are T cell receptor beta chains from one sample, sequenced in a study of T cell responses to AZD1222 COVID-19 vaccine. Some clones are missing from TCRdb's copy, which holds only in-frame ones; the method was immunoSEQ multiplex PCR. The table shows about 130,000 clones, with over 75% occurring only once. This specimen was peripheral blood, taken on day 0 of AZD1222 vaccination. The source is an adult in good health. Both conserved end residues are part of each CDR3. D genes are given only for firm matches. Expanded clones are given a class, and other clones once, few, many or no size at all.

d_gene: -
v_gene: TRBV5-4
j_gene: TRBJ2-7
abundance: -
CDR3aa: CASSPGGGYEQYF
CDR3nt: TGTGCCAGCAGCCCGGGGGGCGGATACGAGCAGTACTTC

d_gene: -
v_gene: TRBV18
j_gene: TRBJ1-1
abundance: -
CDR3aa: CASSPPGRDNTEAFF
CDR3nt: TGTGCCAGCTCACCACCGGGGCGAGACAACACTGAAGCTTTCTTT

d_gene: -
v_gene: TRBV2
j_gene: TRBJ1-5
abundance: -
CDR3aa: CASSAQVGNQPQHF
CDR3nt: TGTGCCAGCAGTGCACAGGTTGGCAATCAGCCCCAGCATTTT

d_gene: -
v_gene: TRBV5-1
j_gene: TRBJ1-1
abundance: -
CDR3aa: CASRLGWNTEAFF
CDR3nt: TGCGCCAGCAGGTTGGGCTGGAACACTGAAGCTTTCTTT

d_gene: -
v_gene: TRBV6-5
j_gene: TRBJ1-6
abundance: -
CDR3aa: CASSYSRANSPLHF
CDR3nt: TGTGCCAGCAGTTACTCGAGGGCGAATTCACCCCTCCACTTT

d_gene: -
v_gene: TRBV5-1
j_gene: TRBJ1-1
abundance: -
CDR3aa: CASSLAGTGNTEAFF
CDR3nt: TGCGCCAGCAGCTTGGCCGGGACGGGGAACACTGAAGCTTTCTTT

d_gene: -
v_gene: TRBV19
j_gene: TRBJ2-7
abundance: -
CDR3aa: CASSIGTSRGARSYEQYF
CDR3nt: TGTGCCAGTAGTATAGGAACCAGCAGGGGGGCGAGATCCTACGAGCAGTACTTC

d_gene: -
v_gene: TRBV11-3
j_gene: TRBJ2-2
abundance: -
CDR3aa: CASSAFANTGELFF
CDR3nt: TGTGCCAGCAGCGCCTTCGCGAACACCGGGGAGCTGTTTTTT

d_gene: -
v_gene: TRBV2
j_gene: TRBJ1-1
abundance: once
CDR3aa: CASSEWDDRTNTEAFF
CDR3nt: TGTGCCAGCAGTGAATGGGATGACAGGACGAACACTGAAGCTTTCTTT

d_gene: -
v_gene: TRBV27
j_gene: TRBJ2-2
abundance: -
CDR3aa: CASGRDLGGTGELFF
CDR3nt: TGTGCCAGCGGTAGGGATCTTGGCGGCACCGGGGAGCTGTTTTTT

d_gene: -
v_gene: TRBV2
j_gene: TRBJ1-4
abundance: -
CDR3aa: CASSMLEKLFF
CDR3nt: TGTGCCAGCAGCATGCTTGAAAAACTGTTTTTT

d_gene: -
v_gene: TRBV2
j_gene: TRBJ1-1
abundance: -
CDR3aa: CASHPEVWTEAFF
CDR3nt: TGTGCCAGTCACCCGGAAGTTTGGACTGAAGCTTTCTTT

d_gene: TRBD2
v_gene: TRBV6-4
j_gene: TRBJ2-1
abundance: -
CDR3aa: CASSRTSGTNEQFF
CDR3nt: TGTGCCAGCAGCCGGACTAGCGGGACCAATGAGCAGTTCTTC

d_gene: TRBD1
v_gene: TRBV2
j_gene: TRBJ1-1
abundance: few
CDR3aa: CASSTETGGAFF
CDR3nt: TGTGCCAGCAGCACGGAGACAGGGGGAGCTTTCTTT

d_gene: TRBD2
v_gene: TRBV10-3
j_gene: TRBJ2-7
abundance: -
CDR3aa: CAISGLAGVVEQYF
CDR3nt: TGTGCCATCAGCGGACTAGCGGGGGTTGTCGAGCAGTACTTC

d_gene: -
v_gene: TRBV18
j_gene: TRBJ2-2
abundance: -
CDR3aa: CASSLLNTGELFF
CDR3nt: TGTGCCAGCTCACTACTTAACACCGGGGAGCTGTTTTTT

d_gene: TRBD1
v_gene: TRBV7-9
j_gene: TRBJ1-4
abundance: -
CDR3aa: CASSGTAATNEKLFF
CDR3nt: TGTGCCAGCAGCGGGACAGCGGCAACTAATGAAAAACTGTTTTTT

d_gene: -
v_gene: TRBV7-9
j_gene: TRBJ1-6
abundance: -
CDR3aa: CASSLDGNSPLHF
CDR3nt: TGTGCCAGCAGCTTAGATGGTAATTCACCCCTCCACTTT

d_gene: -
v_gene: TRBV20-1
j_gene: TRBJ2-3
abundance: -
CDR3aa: CSASETRFTDTQYF
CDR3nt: TGCAGTGCTAGTGAGACTAGATTCACAGATACGCAGTATTTT

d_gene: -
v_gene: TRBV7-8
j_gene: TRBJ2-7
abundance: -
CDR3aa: CASSLEDRTFEQYF
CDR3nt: TGTGCCAGCAGCTTAGAAGACAGGACCTTCGAGCAGTACTTC

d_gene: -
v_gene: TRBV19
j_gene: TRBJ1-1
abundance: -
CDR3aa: CASTTSPGAEAFF
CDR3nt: TGTGCCAGTACCACCTCTCCAGGCGCTGAAGCTTTCTTT

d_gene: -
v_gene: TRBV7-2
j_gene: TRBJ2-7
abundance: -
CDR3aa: CASSLAAGAGFYEQYF
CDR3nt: TGTGCCAGCAGCTTAGCGGCGGGGGCGGGTTTCTACGAGCAGTACTTC

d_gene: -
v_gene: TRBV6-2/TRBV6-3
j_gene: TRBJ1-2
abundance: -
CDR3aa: CASSPRGALYGYTF
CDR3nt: TGTGCCAGCAGTCCAAGGGGCGCACTCTATGGCTACACCTTC

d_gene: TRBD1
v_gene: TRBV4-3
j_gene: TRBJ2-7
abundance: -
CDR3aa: CASSPRDRAHEQYF
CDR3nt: TGCGCCAGCAGCCCACGGGACAGGGCACACGAGCAGTACTTC

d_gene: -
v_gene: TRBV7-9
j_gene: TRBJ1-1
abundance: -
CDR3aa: CASRSGNTEAFF
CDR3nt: TGTGCCAGCAGGTCCGGGAACACTGAAGCTTTCTTT

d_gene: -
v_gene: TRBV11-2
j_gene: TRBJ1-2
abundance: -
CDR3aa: CASSLAVGSGYGYTF
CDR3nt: TGTGCCAGCAGCTTAGCCGTGGGCAGTGGGTATGGCTACACCTTC

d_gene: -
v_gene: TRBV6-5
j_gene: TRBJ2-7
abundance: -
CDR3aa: CASSRRYYEQYF
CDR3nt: TGTGCCAGCAGTCGGCGGTACTACGAGCAGTACTTC

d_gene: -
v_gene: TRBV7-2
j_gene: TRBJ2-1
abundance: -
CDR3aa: CASTLGSFQAHLFF
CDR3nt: TGTGCCAGCACCTTAGGGTCCTTCCAGGCCCATTTGTTCTTC

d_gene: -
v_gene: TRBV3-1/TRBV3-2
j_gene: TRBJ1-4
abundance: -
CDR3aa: CASSRPLGQNEKLFF
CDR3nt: TGTGCCAGCAGCCGACCGCTCGGACAGAATGAAAAACTGTTTTTT

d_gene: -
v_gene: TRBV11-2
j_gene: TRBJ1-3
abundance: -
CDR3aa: CASSDSFSGNTIYF
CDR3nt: TGTGCCAGCAGTGACAGTTTCTCTGGAAACACCATATATTTT

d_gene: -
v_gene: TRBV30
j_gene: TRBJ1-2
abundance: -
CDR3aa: CAWIPGTPAGYTF
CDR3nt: TGTGCCTGGATTCCAGGGACCCCGGCGGGCTACACCTTC

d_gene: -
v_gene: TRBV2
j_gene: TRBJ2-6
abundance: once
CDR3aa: CASSEYSGGANVLTF
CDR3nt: TGTGCCAGCAGTGAATACTCGGGGGGGGCCAACGTCCTGACTTTC

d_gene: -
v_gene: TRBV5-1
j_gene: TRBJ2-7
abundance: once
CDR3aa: CASSNRVPSYEQYF
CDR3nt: TGCGCCAGCAGCAACCGGGTCCCCTCCTACGAGCAGTACTTC

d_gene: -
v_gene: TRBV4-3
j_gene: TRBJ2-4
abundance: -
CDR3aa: CASSQDPPGYPGVAKNIQYF
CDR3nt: TGCGCCAGCAGCCAAGACCCCCCAGGGTACCCAGGGGTTGCCAAAAACATTCAGTACTTC

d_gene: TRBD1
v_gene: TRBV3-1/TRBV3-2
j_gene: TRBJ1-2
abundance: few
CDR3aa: CASSQAGTGIGYTF
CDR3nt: TGTGCCAGCAGCCAAGCCGGGACAGGGATTGGCTACACCTTC

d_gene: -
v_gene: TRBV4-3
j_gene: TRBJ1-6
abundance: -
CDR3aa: CASSQELQTNSPLHF
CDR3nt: TGCGCCAGCAGCCAAGAATTACAGACCAATTCACCCCTCCACTTT

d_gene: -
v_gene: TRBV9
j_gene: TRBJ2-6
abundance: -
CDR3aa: CASSLVEGYGANVLTF
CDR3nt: TGTGCCAGCAGCCTCGTAGAGGGCTATGGGGCCAACGTCCTGACTTTC

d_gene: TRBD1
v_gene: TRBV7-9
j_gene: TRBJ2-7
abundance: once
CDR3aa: CASSRTGNEQYF
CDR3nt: TGTGCCAGCAGCCGGACAGGTAACGAGCAGTACTTC

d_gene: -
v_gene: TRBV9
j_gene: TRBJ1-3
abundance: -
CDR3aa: CASSETGKSGNTIYF
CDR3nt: TGTGCCAGCAGCGAGACAGGAAAGTCTGGAAACACCATATATTTT

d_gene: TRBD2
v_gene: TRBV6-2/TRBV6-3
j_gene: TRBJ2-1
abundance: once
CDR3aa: CASSYSGAPRNEQFF
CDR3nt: TGTGCCAGCAGTTACAGCGGGGCCCCGAGGAATGAGCAGTTCTTC

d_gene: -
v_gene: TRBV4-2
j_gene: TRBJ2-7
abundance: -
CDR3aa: CASSQDPVWEQYF
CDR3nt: TGTGCCAGCAGCCAAGATCCCGTGTGGGAGCAGTACTTC

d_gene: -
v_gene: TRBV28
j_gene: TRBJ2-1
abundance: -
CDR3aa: CASSLVSRANEQFF
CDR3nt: TGTGCCAGCAGTTTAGTCTCCAGGGCCAATGAGCAGTTCTTC

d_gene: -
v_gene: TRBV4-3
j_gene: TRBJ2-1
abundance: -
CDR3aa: CASSQDNLRGGNEQFF
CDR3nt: TGCGCCAGCAGCCAAGATAATCTGAGGGGGGGCAATGAGCAGTTCTTC

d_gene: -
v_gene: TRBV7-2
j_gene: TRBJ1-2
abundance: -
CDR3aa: CASSLELGFPHGYTF
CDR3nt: TGTGCCAGCAGCTTAGAATTGGGGTTTCCGCATGGCTACACCTTC

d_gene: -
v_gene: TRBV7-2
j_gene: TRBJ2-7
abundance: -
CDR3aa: CASSPLFYEQYF
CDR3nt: TGTGCCAGCAGCCCCCTATTTTACGAGCAGTACTTC

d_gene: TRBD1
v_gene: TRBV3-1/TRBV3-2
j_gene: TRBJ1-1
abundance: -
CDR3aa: CASSQAPGQGTGTEAFF
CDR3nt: TGTGCCAGCAGCCAAGCACCGGGACAGGGGACGGGCACTGAAGCTTTCTTT

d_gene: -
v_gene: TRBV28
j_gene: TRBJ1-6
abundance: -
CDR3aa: CASSFLDTVDSPLHF
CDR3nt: TGTGCCAGCAGTTTTCTGGACACTGTTGATTCACCCCTCCACTTT

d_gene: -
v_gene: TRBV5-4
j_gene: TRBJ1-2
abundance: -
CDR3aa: CASSLAGQFYGYTF
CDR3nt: TGTGCCAGCAGCTTGGCCGGACAGTTCTATGGCTACACCTTC

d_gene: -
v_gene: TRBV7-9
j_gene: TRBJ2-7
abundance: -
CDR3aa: CASSPGRRVDEQYF
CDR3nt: TGTGCCAGCAGCCCGGGAAGGAGGGTCGACGAGCAGTACTTC

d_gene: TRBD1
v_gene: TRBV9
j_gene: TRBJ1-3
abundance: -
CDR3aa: CASSGQGGNTIYF
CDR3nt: TGTGCCAGCAGCGGACAGGGAGGAAACACCATATATTTT

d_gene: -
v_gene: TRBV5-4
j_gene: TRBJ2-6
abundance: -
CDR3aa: CASSLGGGSGANVLTF
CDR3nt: TGTGCCAGCAGCTTGGGAGGGGGCTCTGGGGCCAACGTCCTGACTTTC

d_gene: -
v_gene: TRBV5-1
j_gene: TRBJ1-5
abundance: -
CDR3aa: CASSLTGLYNQPQHF
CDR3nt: TGCGCCAGCAGCTTGACAGGGTTGTACAATCAGCCCCAGCATTTT

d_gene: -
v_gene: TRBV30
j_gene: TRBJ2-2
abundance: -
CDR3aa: CAWSTGTGELFF
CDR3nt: TGTGCCTGGAGTACAGGGACCGGGGAGCTGTTTTTT

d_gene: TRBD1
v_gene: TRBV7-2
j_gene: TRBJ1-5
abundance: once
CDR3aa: CASSQGGQTNQPQHF
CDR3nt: TGTGCCAGCAGCCAAGGGGGACAGACCAATCAGCCCCAGCATTTT